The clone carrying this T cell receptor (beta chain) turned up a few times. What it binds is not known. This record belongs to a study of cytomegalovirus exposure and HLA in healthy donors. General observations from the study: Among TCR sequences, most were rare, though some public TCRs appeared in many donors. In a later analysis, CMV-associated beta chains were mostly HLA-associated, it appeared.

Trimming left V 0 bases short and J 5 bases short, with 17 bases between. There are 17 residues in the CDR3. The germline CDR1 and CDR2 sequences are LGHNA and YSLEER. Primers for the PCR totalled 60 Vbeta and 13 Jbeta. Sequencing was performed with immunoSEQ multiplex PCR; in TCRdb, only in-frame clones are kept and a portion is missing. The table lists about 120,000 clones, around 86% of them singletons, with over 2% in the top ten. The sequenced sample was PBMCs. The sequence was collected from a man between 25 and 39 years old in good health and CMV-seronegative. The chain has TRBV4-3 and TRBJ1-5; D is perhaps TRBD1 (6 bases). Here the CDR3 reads CASSQDYKGGLYQPQHF. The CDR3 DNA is TGCGCCAGCAGCCAAGATTATAAGGGGGGGCTTTATCAGCCCCAGCATTTT.